A selection of T cell receptor beta chains follows, all from one sample in a study of CD8 T cells in Susac syndrome. TCRdb analysed the immunoSEQ multiplex PCR reads with MiXCR anew, one entry per CDR3 protein. Altogether approximately 210,000 distinct CDR3 sequences are present, about 95% being singletons, with the ten largest covering over 0.15%. The sequenced material came from CD4+ T cells from PBMCs. Source of these receptors: a human donor with Susac syndrome. Both conserved end residues are part of each CDR3. Fields, in order: J gene, D gene, V gene, clone size, CDR3 DNA, CDR3 protein. The D gene is left open where the match is weak. The size entry is marked missing in some rows and otherwise reads once, few, many or a size class.

J gene: TRBJ1-3
D gene: TRBD1
V gene: TRBV6-6
clone size: NA
CDR3 DNA: TGTGCCAGCAGACCGACAGGGCCCTCTGGAAACACCATATATTTT
CDR3 protein: CASRPTGPSGNTIYF

J gene: TRBJ2-7
D gene: NA
V gene: TRBV9
clone size: NA
CDR3 DNA: TGTGCCAGCAGCCCCAGAGGGCAGCCACCTTTTTACGAGCAGTACTTC
CDR3 protein: CASSPRGQPPFYEQYF

J gene: TRBJ2-1
D gene: NA
V gene: TRBV5-1
clone size: NA
CDR3 DNA: TGCGCCAGCAGCTTGGCAGGGACACCTGAGCAGTTCTTC
CDR3 protein: CASSLAGTPEQFF

J gene: TRBJ2-1
D gene: TRBD2
V gene: TRBV19
clone size: once
CDR3 DNA: TGTGCCAGTAGTACGGGGGGGCCTGGCAATGAGCAGTTCTTC
CDR3 protein: CASSTGGPGNEQFF

J gene: TRBJ2-5
D gene: TRBD1
V gene: TRBV20-1
clone size: NA
CDR3 DNA: TGCAGTGTGGACAGGATTGGGGAGACCCAGTACTTC
CDR3 protein: CSVDRIGETQYF

J gene: TRBJ2-2
D gene: NA
V gene: TRBV6-2/TRBV6-3
clone size: NA
CDR3 DNA: TGTGCCAGCAGTTACTCAAAGGCATGGGGGAACACCGGGGAGCTGTTTTTT
CDR3 protein: CASSYSKAWGNTGELFF

J gene: TRBJ1-2
D gene: NA
V gene: TRBV12-3/TRBV12-4
clone size: NA
CDR3 DNA: TGTGCCAGCAGTCTGCGGGACTCGCCTAACTATGGCTACACCTTC
CDR3 protein: CASSLRDSPNYGYTF

J gene: TRBJ1-5
D gene: NA
V gene: TRBV20-1
clone size: NA
CDR3 DNA: TGCAGTGTGGTTGGGGGAGTCGGACTCAGTCAGCCCCAGCATTTT
CDR3 protein: CSVVGGVGLSQPQHF

J gene: TRBJ2-7
D gene: NA
V gene: TRBV27
clone size: NA
CDR3 DNA: TGTGCCAGCAGTTTGCTGCCGGGACGCCTTGGCCACGAGCAGTACTTC
CDR3 protein: CASSLLPGRLGHEQYF

J gene: TRBJ2-3
D gene: NA
V gene: TRBV20-1
clone size: NA
CDR3 DNA: TGCAGTGCTAGCCCCAGCACAGATACGCAGTATTTT
CDR3 protein: CSASPSTDTQYF

J gene: TRBJ1-2
D gene: NA
V gene: TRBV30
clone size: NA
CDR3 DNA: TGTGCCTGGAAGCCATTAGGGGGAATATATAACTATGGCTACACCTTC
CDR3 protein: CAWKPLGGIYNYGYTF